Sequencing of this T cell receptor (beta chain) was carried out in a study of graft-versus-host responses after intestinal transplantation. Study summary: Transplant recipients had multivisceral, liver-intestinal, or isolated intestinal grafts. Every one of the recipients received anti-thymocyte globulin induction and afterwards took tacrolimus and steroids for around 3 years. Study-wide findings and caveats: GvH clones occurred in recipient marrow; some first appeared in ileum or blood. When patients had graft-donor T cell macrochimerism, their allografts held high graft-versus-host to host-versus-graft clonal ratios.

Germline trimming cut 1 base from V and 6 bases from J; bases unmatched to any gene: 15. Germline V lookup: CDR1 MDHEN, CDR2 SYDVKM. CDR3 size: 17 residues. Turning to this clone: Its matching antigen is unknown.

Profiling relied on immunoSEQ multiplex PCR, and the TCRdb table lists in-frame clones only, not all of them. The profile shows fewer than 80,000 clones, 90% to 95% of them singletons. The sample consisted of unstimulated CD8+ T cells sorted from spleen or lymph node cells, taken before transplant. The V call is TRBV28, the J call TRBJ2-7, with 7 nucleotides matching TRBD2. This TCR came from a human donor who was the organ donor for an intestinal transplant. CDR3 DNA: TGTGCCAGCAGTTTATTACCTATCGCCAGGGACTATCTCGAGCAGTACTTC. Translating it yields CASSLLPIARDYLEQYF.